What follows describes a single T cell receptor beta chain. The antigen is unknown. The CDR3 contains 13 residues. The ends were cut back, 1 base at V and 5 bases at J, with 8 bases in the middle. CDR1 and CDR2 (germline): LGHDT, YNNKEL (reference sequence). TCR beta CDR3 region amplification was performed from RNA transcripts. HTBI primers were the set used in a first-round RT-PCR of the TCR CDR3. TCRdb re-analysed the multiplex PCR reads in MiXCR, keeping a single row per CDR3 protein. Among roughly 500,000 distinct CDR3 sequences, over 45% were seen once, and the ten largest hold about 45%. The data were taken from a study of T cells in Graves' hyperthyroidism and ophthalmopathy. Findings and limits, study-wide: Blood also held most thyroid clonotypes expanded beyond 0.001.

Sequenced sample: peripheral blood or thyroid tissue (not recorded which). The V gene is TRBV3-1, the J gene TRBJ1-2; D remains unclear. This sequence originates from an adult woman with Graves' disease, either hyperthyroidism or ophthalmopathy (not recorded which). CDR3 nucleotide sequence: TGTGCCAGCAGCCAAGCCCTGAATTATGGCTACACCTTC. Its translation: CASSQALNYGYTF.